This T cell receptor (beta chain) was retrieved from a study of PD-1 blockade in classical Hodgkin lymphoma. Whole-study context: Once every 2 weeks, patients received intravenous nivolumab at 3 mg/kg.

Findings and limits, study-wide: Healthy donors reportedly exceeded newly diagnosed patients in baseline TCR diversity.

Method: immunoSEQ multiplex PCR; TCRdb's copy keeps in-frame clones and lacks some. The sample has over 85,000 clones; 81% are singletons. Following autologous stem cell transplantation, relapse occurred in every patient, and exposure to brentuximab vedotin varied. The best responses consisted of complete response, partial response or progressive disease. This CDR3 has 15 residues. V was pared by 5 bases and J by 7 bases, with 10 bases of the junction left unmatched. Per the germline V gene, CDR1 is MDHEN and CDR2 is SYDVKM. Of note for this clone: As yet, its antigen is unknown.

The material was peripheral blood mononuclear cells (PBMCs), obtained before the second cycle of nivolumab. This TCR was recovered from a human donor with classical Hodgkin lymphoma. This rearrangement joins TRBV28 to TRBJ2-2, with 7 positions matching TRBD2. CDR3 sequence: CASSPPGLKIGELFF. The CDR3 DNA reads TGTGCCAGCAGTCCCCCGGGACTAAAGATCGGGGAGCTGTTTTTT.